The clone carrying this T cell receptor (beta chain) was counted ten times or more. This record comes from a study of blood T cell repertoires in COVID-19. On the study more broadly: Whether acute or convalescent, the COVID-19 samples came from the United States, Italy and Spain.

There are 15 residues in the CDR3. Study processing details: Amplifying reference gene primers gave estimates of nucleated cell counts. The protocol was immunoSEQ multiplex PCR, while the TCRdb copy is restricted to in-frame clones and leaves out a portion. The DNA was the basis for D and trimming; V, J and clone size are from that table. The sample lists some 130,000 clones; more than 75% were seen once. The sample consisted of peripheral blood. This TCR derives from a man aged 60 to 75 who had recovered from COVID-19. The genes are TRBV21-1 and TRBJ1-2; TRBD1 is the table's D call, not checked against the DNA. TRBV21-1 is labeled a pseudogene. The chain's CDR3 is CASSTPQDRGYGYTF. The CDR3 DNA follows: TGTGCCAGCAGCACTCCCCAGGACAGGGGCTATGGCTACACCTTC.